This is a list of T cell receptor beta chains from one sample in a study of patients and donors after allogeneic stem cell transplantation. Each CDR3 protein is one row after TCRdb ran MiXCR on the RT-PCR reads. The table shows 900,000 to 1,000,000 distinct CDR3 sequences, with 15% to 20% occurring only once. Input material: blood, either unsorted or a sorted T cell fraction (not recorded which). These receptors originate from a human donor who was either an allogeneic HSCT recipient or a stem cell or donor lymphocyte infusion donor (not recorded which). It is not recorded whose cells these are; they may come from a transplant donor. CDR3s include the opening cysteine and the closing phenylalanine or tryptophan. Each record gives: J gene, D gene, V gene, clone size, CDR3 protein, CDR3 DNA. The D gene is left open where the match is weak. Some rows have no size entry. The others give once, few or many, or a class for an expanded clone.

J: TRBJ2-7; D: TRBD2; V: TRBV6-2/TRBV6-3; size: few; CDR3: CASSYPKTSGSYYEQYF; DNA: TGTGCCAGCAGTTACCCGAAAACTAGCGGGAGTTACTACGAGCAGTACTTC
J: TRBJ2-7; D: NA; V: TRBV20-1; size: NA; CDR3: CSARDSKGGGEQYF; DNA: TGCAGTGCTAGAGATTCGAAGGGAGGGGGCGAGCAGTACTTC
J: TRBJ1-5; D: NA; V: TRBV27; size: few; CDR3: CASSLGGGLWEPQHF; DNA: TGTGCCAGCAGTTTAGGGGGGGGGTTGTGGGAGCCCCAGCATTTT
J: TRBJ1-1; D: NA; V: TRBV4-2; size: NA; CDR3: CASSLRRWEEAFF; DNA: TGTGCCAGCAGCCTACGTCGGTGGGAAGAAGCTTTCTTT
J: TRBJ2-7; D: NA; V: TRBV28; size: few; CDR3: CASSFYVSVQGPDYEQYF; DNA: TGTGCCAGCAGTTTCTATGTGTCGGTCCAGGGTCCCGATTACGAGCAGTACTTC
J: TRBJ2-7; D: TRBD2; V: TRBV10-2; size: few; CDR3: CASSESGLADPYEQYF; DNA: TGCGCCAGCAGTGAGTCCGGACTAGCGGATCCCTACGAGCAGTACTTC
J: TRBJ1-1; D: NA; V: TRBV12-3/TRBV12-4; size: NA; CDR3: CASRPGPRTEAFF; DNA: TGTGCCAGCAGGCCCGGGCCCCGGACTGAAGCTTTCTTT
J: TRBJ1-2; D: NA; V: TRBV7-9; size: NA; CDR3: CASSLEQGTLYGYTF; DNA: TGTGCCAGCAGCTTAGAACAGGGTACCCTCTATGGCTACACCTTC
J: TRBJ1-1; D: NA; V: TRBV5-6; size: NA; CDR3: CASSAVDGRAFF; DNA: TGTGCCAGCAGCGCGGTTGATGGGAGAGCTTTCTTT
J: TRBJ2-1; D: NA; V: TRBV5-1; size: few; CDR3: CASSSGQGIDEQFF; DNA: TGCGCCAGCAGCTCGGGGCAGGGGATTGATGAGCAGTTCTTC
J: TRBJ2-5; D: NA; V: TRBV20-1; size: few; CDR3: CSARLGGGALETQYF; DNA: TGCAGTGCTAGACTTGGAGGGGGGGCCCTGGAGACCCAGTACTTC